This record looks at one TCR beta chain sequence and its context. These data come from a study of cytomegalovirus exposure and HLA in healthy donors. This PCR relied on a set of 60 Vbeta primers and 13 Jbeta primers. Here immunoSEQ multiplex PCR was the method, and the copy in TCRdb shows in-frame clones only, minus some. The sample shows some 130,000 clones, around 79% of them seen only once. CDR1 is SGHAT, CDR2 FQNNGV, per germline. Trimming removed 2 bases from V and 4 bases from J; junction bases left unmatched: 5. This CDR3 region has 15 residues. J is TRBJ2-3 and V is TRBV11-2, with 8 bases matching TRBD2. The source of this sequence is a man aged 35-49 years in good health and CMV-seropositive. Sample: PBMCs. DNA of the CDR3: TGTGCCAGCAGCTTAACAGCGGGAGTGTCAGATACGCAGTATTTT. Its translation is CASSLTAGVSDTQYF.